This TCR beta chain is from a study of patients and donors after allogeneic stem cell transplantation. CDR3 length equals 15 residues. Germline V gene data show CDR1 as MDHEN and CDR2 as SYDVKM. J was trimmed by 8 bases and V by 2 bases; bases with no gene match: 5. TCRdb processed the RT-PCR reads anew with MiXCR; each CDR3 protein has one entry. The profile shows some 960,000 distinct CDR3 sequences, 15% to 20% of them singletons. This clonotype has a handful of counts. Material: blood, either unsorted or a sorted T cell fraction (not recorded which). The J gene is TRBJ2-1, the V gene TRBV28; 11 bases fit TRBD1. This receptor was obtained from a human donor who was either an allogeneic HSCT recipient or a stem cell or donor lymphocyte infusion donor (not recorded which). It is not recorded whose cells these are; they may come from a transplant donor. DNA of the CDR3: TGTGCCAGCAGTTTACGGACAGGGGGCCTCGATGAGCAGTTCTTC. As protein: CASSLRTGGLDEQFF.